The following is a TCR beta chain sequence with its context. This CDR3 is missing its conserved last phenylalanine or tryptophan, likely due to a read error. The limits of the CDR3 on the DNA are not certain, so only TCRdb's listed CDR3 is given. Looked up from germline, CDR1 is SGHVS and CDR2 is FQNEAQ. The CDR3 extends over 8 residues, inclusive of both ends. This specimen comes from a study of Graves' ophthalmopathy and Graves' hyperthyroidism. RNA transcripts provided the template for amplifying TCR beta CDR3 regions. In the first round, RT-PCR was carried out with HTBI primers, and a multiplex PCR formed the second round. TCRdb re-called the multiplex PCR reads through MiXCR, storing one row per CDR3 protein. The data contain around 600,000 distinct CDR3 sequences, about 41% of them seen just once; the ten biggest clones take up more than 2.5%. Ophthalmopathy in the donors was of moderate-to-severe activity, with CAS ≥3, NOSPECS ≥4 and duration under 3 months. Exclusion criteria comprised other autoimmune diseases, uncontrolled infections, pregnancy or lactation in patients. Clinicians made diagnoses from clinical symptoms, serum thyroxine, TRAb, thyroid ultrasound and orbital computed tomography. The PBMCs had their origin in approximately 10 ml of fresh peripheral blood.

This clonotype was obtained from an adult man with Graves' ophthalmopathy. The sequenced material came from peripheral blood. The chain employs TRBV7-8 and TRBJ2-6. The CDR3 sequence is CASSFGSV.